This entry is about one TCR beta chain. This specimen comes from a study of sequential checkpoint blockade in melanoma. Treatment meaning: randomized to nivolumab then ipilimumab (arm A) or the reverse (arm B). PBMC sorting kept live CD3+CD8+ cells without CD19 or CD56. The CDR3 is made up of 12 amino acids. V shed 5 bases and J 10 bases; nucleotides not matched to a gene: 5. CDR1 MNHEY and CDR2 SVGAGI come from the germline V gene. Repertoires were generated with immunoSEQ multiplex PCR, while TCRdb's copy carries only in-frame clones and drops some. The sample has tens of thousands of clones, roughly 86% seen once.

The sequence was collected from a human donor with melanoma. V is TRBV6-5 and J is TRBJ1-1; 9 bases line up with TRBD1. The sequenced sample was CD8+ T cells sorted from blood (inferred from file names), obtained from a patient given nivolumab and ipilimumab in sequence. CDR3 DNA: TGTGCCAGCAGTCGGGACAGGGAGCGAGCTTTCTTT. Translation gives CASSRDRERAFF.